This T cell receptor (beta chain) was sequenced in a study of blood T cell repertoires in COVID-19. Study-level background: The origin of the acute and convalescent COVID-19 samples was the United States, Italy and Spain.

How the authors handled the data: Amplification of reference gene primers provided the estimated nucleated cell counts. Sequencing was performed with immunoSEQ multiplex PCR; in TCRdb, only in-frame clones are kept and a portion is missing. For V, J and clone size, that table is used; D and trimming come from the DNA. The profile shows tens of thousands of clones, roughly 76% of them singletons. Sample: peripheral blood. This TCR was sampled from a woman of 80 years or more with active or convalescent COVID-19.

The CDR3 DNA follows: TGTGCCTGGAGTGCAGGGATCAGAGAGACCCAGTACTTC. As protein: CAWSAGIRETQYF. This chain connects TRBV30 to TRBJ2-5, with TRBD1 as a possible D gene (5 bases). Trimming removed 1 base from V and 4 bases from J, with 10 bases in between. Germline assignment: CDR1 GTSNPN and CDR2 SVGIG (reference sequence). This CDR3 spans 13 amino acids.